What follows are 3 T cell receptor beta chains derived from one specimen sequenced in a study of OX40 agonist ivuxolimab in advanced cancers. Profiled with immunoSEQ multiplex PCR; TCRdb holds only in-frame clones, not every one. The sample lists 130,000 or so clones, 93% occurring once. The material sequenced was CD4+ or CD8+ T cells sorted from blood, taken in a trial of the OX40 agonist ivuxolimab. Source of these receptors: an adult with an advanced solid tumor such as melanoma, head and neck, liver or kidney cancer.

This chain uses TRBV7-3 with TRBJ2-7; 9 nucleotides line up with TRBD2. There are 14 residues in the CDR3. Germline V gene sequence: CDR1 SGHTA, CDR2 FQGTGA. J lost 5 bases, V lost 5 bases, and 7 bases had no gene match. The CDR3 here is CASSLAGRDDEQYF. In nucleotides, the CDR3 is TGTGCCAGCAGCCTAGCGGGACGGGACGACGAGCAGTACTTC.

The chain recombines TRBV30 with TRBJ2-1, with D possibly being TRBD1 or TRBD2 (5 bases each). The V gene lost 2 bases and the J gene lost 12 bases, with 17 bases spanning the gap. Germline V gives CDR1 GTSNPN, CDR2 SVGIG (reference sequence). This CDR3 is 13 amino acids long. CDR3 sequence reads: CAWSWGSSTGQFF. CDR3 coding DNA: TGTGCCTGGAGTTGGGGGTCATCCACCGGGCAGTTCTTC.

V is TRBV9 and J is TRBJ1-2; D not resolved. The CDR3 has 15 amino acids. Germline CDR1 reads SGDLS; CDR2 reads YYNGEE. Trimming took off 0 bases at V and 0 bases at J, with 9 bases between the two ends. The CDR3 region is CASSVEVSANYGYTF. The CDR3, as DNA: TGTGCCAGCAGCGTAGAGGTCTCAGCTAACTATGGCTACACCTTC. The full variable domain, completed using reference TRBV9 and TRBJ1-2, is DSGVTQTPKHLITATGQRVTLRCSPRSGDLSVYWYQQSLDQGLQFLIQYYNGEERAKGNILERFSAQQFPDLHSELNLSSLELGDSALYFCASSVEVSANYGYTFGSGTRLTVV.